This TCR beta chain is from a study of T-cell memory formation after mild COVID-19. Across the whole study: Most TCR clusters belonged to a single donor. Study-wide points: CD4+ contracting clones were found mainly in CM and EM, and CD8+ ones in EMRA.

This clonotype has only a few counts. Antigen unknown. The CDR3 contains 13 residues. The germline gives CDR1 KGHDR, CDR2 SFDVKD. V dropped 0 bases and J dropped 7 bases, with 6 bases sitting between them. A 5'RACE reaction primed in the constant segment made cDNA libraries of TCR alpha and TCR beta, and these carried sample barcodes and UMIs. MiXCR, run by TCRdb on the 5' RACE reads, gives a single entry per CDR3 protein. The sample consists of hundreds of thousands of distinct CDR3 sequences, roughly 18% of them appearing once. The sequenced sample was PBMCs or a T cell subset sorted from them (not recorded which). This receptor was taken from an adult woman who had mild COVID-19 (a few samples of this study predate the infection). Cell type and time point are not known. The chain combines TRBV24-1 with TRBJ2-1, with D tentatively TRBD1 (6 bases). CDR3 protein: CATSDLGTNEQFF. For the CDR3, the DNA is TGTGCCACCAGTGATTTGGGGACAAATGAGCAGTTCTTC.